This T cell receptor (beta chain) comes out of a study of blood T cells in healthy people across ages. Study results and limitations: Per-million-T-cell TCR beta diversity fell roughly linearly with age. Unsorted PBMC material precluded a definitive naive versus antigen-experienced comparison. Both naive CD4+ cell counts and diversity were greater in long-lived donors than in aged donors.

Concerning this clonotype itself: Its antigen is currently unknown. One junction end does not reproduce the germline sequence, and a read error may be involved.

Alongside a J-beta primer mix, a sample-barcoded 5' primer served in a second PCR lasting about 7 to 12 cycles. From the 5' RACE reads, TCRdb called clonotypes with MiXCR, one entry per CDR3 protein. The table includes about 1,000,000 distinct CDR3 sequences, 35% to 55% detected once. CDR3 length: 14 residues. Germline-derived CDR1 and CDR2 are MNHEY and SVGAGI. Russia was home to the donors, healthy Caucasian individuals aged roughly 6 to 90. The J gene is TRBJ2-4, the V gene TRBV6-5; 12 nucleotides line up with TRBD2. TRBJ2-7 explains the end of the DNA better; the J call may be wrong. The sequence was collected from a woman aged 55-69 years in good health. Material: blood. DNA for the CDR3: TGTGCCTGCAGAAGACTAGCGGGAGTCCACGAGCAGTACTTC. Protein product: CACRRLAGVHEQYF.